What follows are 23 T cell receptor beta chains derived from one specimen sequenced in a study of spatial heterogeneity in lung cancer. TCRdb processed the 5' RACE reads anew with MiXCR; each CDR3 protein has one entry. The repertoire holds more than 75,000 distinct CDR3 sequences, 15% to 20% seen once, with 20% to 25% in the top ten. Stated time point: blood at routine non-recurrence follow-up after resection. This specimen was PBMCs, taken at follow-up. These receptors were taken from a male donor with early-stage non-small cell lung cancer.

This clonotype was observed a handful of times. The CDR3 sequence: CAWSAAGGPSGANVLTF. DNA of the CDR3: TGTGCCTGGAGTGCCGCGGGAGGGCCCTCTGGGGCCAACGTCCTGACTTTC. The rearrangement joins TRBV30 to TRBJ2-6; 9 bases are shared with TRBD2. Germline V gives CDR1 GTSNPN, CDR2 SVGIG (reference sequence). V was pared by 1 base and J by 0 bases, with 4 bases of the junction left unmatched. The CDR3 is 17 amino acids.

V usage is TRBV24-1 and J usage is TRBJ1-2; D is uncertain. V shed 9 bases and J shed 1 base, with 5 bases lying between them. The CDR3 contains 11 residues. The V gene's germline CDR1 is KGHDR and CDR2 SFDVKD. The CDR3 is CATWSNYGYTF. The CDR3, as DNA: TGTGCCACCTGGAGTAACTATGGCTACACCTTC.

V gene TRBV12-5 combines with J gene TRBJ2-6, with D possibly matching TRBD1 (6 bases). This CDR3 has 18 amino acids. The germline V and J ends were trimmed by 3 bases and 4 bases, with 19 bases remaining between them. CDR1 LGHNT and CDR2 FRNRAP come from the germline V gene. CDR3 bases: TGTGCTAGTGGTTTAATGCGCCAGGGGCCGTCCGGGGCCAACGTCCTGACTTTC. Protein sequence: CASGLMRQGPSGANVLTF.

A few counts support this clonotype. The chain uses TRBV4-3 and TRBJ1-1; 9 bases map to TRBD1. J lost 7 bases, V lost 3 bases, and 9 bases had no gene match. The CDR3 is 15 amino acids. Germline V gives CDR1 LGHNA, CDR2 YSLEER. Here the CDR3 DNA reads TGCGCCAGCAGCCAGACACAGGGGGCGACGGGTGAAGCTTTCTTT. Encoded protein: CASSQTQGATGEAFF.

The chain joins TRBV20-1 to TRBJ1-2, with no clear D. V was clipped by 0 bases and J by 5 bases, with 10 bases between them. CDR3 size: 13 residues. Germline V gene sequence: CDR1 DFQATT, CDR2 SNEGSKA (reference sequence). The DNA for the CDR3 is TGCAGTGCTAGAGAAAGTCGGCAATATGGCTACACCTTC. It yields the protein CSARESRQYGYTF.

The sample holds a few counts of this clonotype. In DNA form, the CDR3 reads TGTGCCAGCAGCTTTGACAGAAGGAATTCACCCCTCCACTTT. This sequence encodes CASSFDRRNSPLHF. The gene calls are TRBV7-8 and TRBJ1-6; D perhaps matches TRBD1 (5 bases). The CDR3 is 14 amino acids. Trimming stripped 3 bases from V and 7 bases from J, with 10 bases between. Germline V CDR1 and CDR2: SGHVS, FQNEAQ. The whole variable domain, remainder taken from reference TRBV7-8 and TRBJ1-6, is GAGVSQSPRYKVAKRGQDVALRCDPISGHVSLFWYQQALGQGPEFLTYFQNEAQLDKSGLPSDRFFAERPEGSVSTLKIQRTQQEDSAVYLCASSFDRRNSPLHFGNGTRLTVT.

The V call is TRBV7-2, the J call TRBJ2-1; 13 nucleotides align to TRBD2. This CDR3 has 16 residues. The germline CDR1 and CDR2 sequences are SGHTA and FQGNSA. The V and J ends lost 5 bases and 8 bases, in that order; junction bases with no gene match: 9. This chain's CDR3 is CASSPNGLAGAHEQFF. The CDR3, as DNA: TGTGCCAGCAGCCCAAACGGACTAGCGGGAGCTCATGAGCAGTTCTTC.

This clonotype has more than one count but fewer than ten. The chain combines TRBV6-5 with TRBJ2-5; D is possibly TRBD2 (5 bases). V lost 5 bases, J lost 0 bases, and 10 bases lay in between. The germline V gene has CDR1 MNHEY and CDR2 SVGAGI. The CDR3 sequence is 14 residues long. CDR3 protein: CASSPRLNQETQYF. DNA of the CDR3: TGTGCCAGCAGTCCTCGACTAAACCAAGAGACCCAGTACTTC.

This clonotype was counted a few times. The chain recombines TRBV5-4 with TRBJ2-1; 8 bases fit TRBD1. The ends lost 4 bases at V and 9 bases at J; junction bases unmatched: 6. The CDR3 covers 13 residues. The germline CDR1 and CDR2 sequences are SGHNT and YYREEE (reference sequence). The DNA of the CDR3 is TGTGCCAGCAGCCAGGCAGGGGGCGTTGAGCAGTTCTTC. Its protein is CASSQAGGVEQFF.

This clonotype was detected a few times. V usage is TRBV10-2 and J usage is TRBJ1-1; unclear D gene. V was trimmed by 2 bases and J by 6 bases, leaving 4 bases between them. CDR3 length equals 11 residues. In germline, CDR1 is WSHSY, CDR2 SAAADI. CDR3 amino acids: CASSESAEAFF. The CDR3, as DNA: TGCGCCAGCAGTGAGAGTGCTGAAGCTTTCTTT.

This clonotype was counted at least ten times. The gene calls are TRBV5-1 and TRBJ2-7, with D unclear. V dropped 5 bases and J dropped 1 base, with 13 bases sitting between them. Germline CDR1 is SGHRS and CDR2 is YFSETQ. This CDR3 has 14 amino acids. CDR3 DNA sequence: TGCGCCAGCAGACCCTCTGAAGGGTCCTACGAGCAGTACTTC. This sequence encodes CASRPSEGSYEQYF.

This rearrangement joins TRBV20-1 to TRBJ2-7; 9 bases fit TRBD1. Germline V gives CDR1 DFQATT, CDR2 SNEGSKA (reference sequence). Losses at the gene ends were 5 bases for V and 1 base for J; bases not matched to a gene: 6. This CDR3 comprises 14 residues. The CDR3 spells CSAGAGTGSYEQYF. The CDR3 DNA follows: TGCAGTGCTGGCGCCGGGACAGGGTCCTACGAGCAGTACTTC.

This clonotype was found a few times. The gene calls are TRBV20-1 and TRBJ2-7; TRBD2 might be the D (6 bases). The CDR3 totals 14 residues. Trimming removed 3 bases from V and 6 bases from J, with 18 bases in between. CDR1 is DFQATT and CDR2 is SNEGSKA in the germline V gene (reference sequence). The CDR3 DNA reads TGCAGTGCTAGGCGGAGGGGTTTGTTGGGCGAGCAGTACTTC. Its translation is CSARRRGLLGEQYF.

This clonotype was recorded a few times. The chain uses TRBV6-6 and TRBJ2-3, with 9 bases aligning to TRBD1. Trimming cost V 5 bases and J 3 bases; bases outside gene matches: 6. The CDR3 is 15 residues long. CDR1 and CDR2 (germline): MNHNY, SVGAGI (reference sequence). The CDR3 DNA reads as TGTGCCAGCAGTCGGAGACAGGGGGTAACAGATACGCAGTATTTT. Translated, it gives CASSRRQGVTDTQYF.

This clonotype was counted a few times. The chain couples TRBV24-1 to TRBJ2-3; a possible D gene is TRBD2 (6 bases). CDR3 size: 15 residues. Germline CDR1 KGHDR, CDR2 SFDVKD. V gave up 3 bases and J gave up 0 bases, with 9 bases separating them. CDR3 loop: CATSDPGLSTDTQYF. CDR3 coding DNA: TGTGCCACCAGTGATCCGGGACTTAGCACAGATACGCAGTATTTT.

The J gene is TRBJ2-3, the V gene TRBV5-1; the match to TRBD2 covers 9 bases. This CDR3 has 14 amino acids. Trimming at V came to 10 bases and at J to 7 bases, leaving 13 bases not matched to a gene. Germline V gene sequence: CDR1 SGHRS, CDR2 YFSETQ. CDR3 residues: CASASLAGINTQYF. The CDR3 region has the DNA TGCGCCTCAGCGTCACTAGCGGGTATTAATACGCAGTATTTT.

The rearrangement links TRBV25-1 to TRBJ2-2; TRBD2 agrees at 9 bases. In germline, CDR1 is MGHDK, CDR2 SYGVNS. The CDR3 extends over 16 amino acids. V dropped 6 bases and J dropped 0; count of bases not matched to a gene: 5. CDR3 sequence reads: CASREASGTNTGELFF. Here the CDR3 DNA reads TGTGCCAGCAGGGAGGCTAGCGGGACGAACACCGGGGAGCTGTTTTTT.

This clonotype was seen a few times. This chain joins TRBV7-2 and TRBJ2-3; TRBD2 matches at 9 bases. Germline lookup yields CDR1 SGHTA and CDR2 FQGNSA. The V segment lost 1 base and the J segment 6 bases; nucleotides outside the gene matches: 11. The CDR3 is 17 amino acids. CDR3 region: CASSLVPSGTLRDTQYF. The CDR3 nucleotides read TGTGCCAGCAGCTTAGTTCCTAGCGGGACCTTAAGGGATACGCAGTATTTT.

V and J are TRBV15 and TRBJ1-1, with a tentative D call TRBD1 (5 bases). This CDR3 has 15 residues. Germline V CDR1 and CDR2: LNHNV, YYDKDF (reference sequence). Deletions cut 5 bases from V and 0 bases from J, with 13 bases between. The DNA for the CDR3 is TGTGCCACCAGCCGGAGACAGTACATGAACACTGAAGCTTTCTTT. Translation gives CATSRRQYMNTEAFF.

This clonotype was detected only a few times. This sequence joins TRBV7-8 and TRBJ2-5; either TRBD1 or TRBD2 may supply D (6 bases each). This CDR3 comprises 13 residues. V lost 8 bases and J 0 bases, leaving 10 bases between the germline ends. Germline loops: CDR1 SGHVS, CDR2 FQNEAQ. CDR3 DNA: TGTGCCAGCCGCGGGACACACCAAGAGACCCAGTACTTC. Protein product: CASRGTHQETQYF.

The gene calls are TRBV3-1 and TRBJ1-6, with 9 nucleotides matching TRBD1. Trimming took 3 bases from V and 9 from J; bases not matched to a gene: 3. Germline V lookup: CDR1 LGHDT, CDR2 YNNKEL (reference sequence). The CDR3 covers 14 residues. DNA for the CDR3: TGTGCCAGCAGCCACAGGGACAGGGTTTCACCCCTCCACTTT. This encodes CASSHRDRVSPLHF.

This clonotype turned up a few times. This chain uses TRBV5-1 with TRBJ2-1; D is ambiguous. Germline loops: CDR1 SGHRS, CDR2 YFSETQ. This CDR3 is built from 15 residues. V lost 6 bases and J lost 7, with 20 bases in between. The CDR3 is CASTADSFLGNEQFF. DNA of the CDR3: TGCGCCAGCACCGCGGATAGCTTCTTGGGGAATGAGCAGTTCTTC.

This rearrangement joins TRBV20-1 to TRBJ2-3, with a tentative D call TRBD1 (6 bases). Germline CDR1 DFQATT, CDR2 SNEGSKA (reference sequence). Between the trimmed V and J ends, which lost 6 bases and 0 bases, there was a span of 16 bases. CDR3 length equals 15 residues. CDR3 sequence (DNA): TGCAGTGCGTCGAACCGGGACACTAGCACAGATACGCAGTATTTT. It codes for CSASNRDTSTDTQYF.